One sample yielded the 27 T cell receptor beta chains listed below, sequenced in a study of blood T cell repertoires in COVID-19. Sequenced by immunoSEQ multiplex PCR; TCRdb stores in-frame clones only, minus some. The sample includes under 350,000 clones, 85% to 90% of them seen just once. What was sequenced was peripheral blood. These receptors originate from a human donor in a cohort sampled during active COVID-19.

V usage is TRBV5-4 and J usage is TRBJ1-4; D remains ambiguous. The CDR3 sequence is 14 residues long. With 0 bases removed from V and 6 bases from J, the gap between germline ends came to 9 bases. Germline lookup yields CDR1 SGHNT and CDR2 YYREEE (reference sequence). DNA for the CDR3: TGTGCCAGCAGCTTGGCCGGGGTGGATGAAAAACTGTTTTTT. Translating gives CASSLAGVDEKLFF.

The chain is built from TRBV3-1 (or the pseudogene TRBV3-2) and TRBJ1-1; D is undetermined. The CDR3 is made up of 11 amino acids. Trimming took 8 bases from V and 1 from J, leaving 5 bases between them. Germline values: CDR1 LGHDT, CDR2 YNNKEL (reference sequence). CDR3: CASSGNTEAFF. The CDR3 DNA sequence: TGTGCCAGCTCGGGGAACACTGAAGCTTTCTTT.

The rearrangement links TRBV13 to TRBJ2-1, with D possibly being TRBD1 (6 bases). There are 15 residues in the CDR3. Germline V gives CDR1 PRHDT, CDR2 FYEKMQ (reference sequence). V was clipped by 5 bases and J by 7 bases, with 18 bases between them. In nucleotides, the CDR3 is TGTGCCAGCAGCCCGGAAACCCAAAGGGGGAATGAGCAGTTCTTC. Encoded protein: CASSPETQRGNEQFF.

This sequence joins TRBV5-4 and TRBJ2-5, with a weak D call TRBD2 (6 bases). Trimming pared 3 bases from V and 1 base from J, leaving 10 bases between. The V gene's germline CDR1 is SGHNT and CDR2 YYREEE (reference sequence). This CDR3 contains 14 residues. CDR3 sequence: CASSSPSVQETQYF. The CDR3 DNA reads as TGTGCCAGCAGCTCACCTAGCGTCCAAGAGACCCAGTACTTC.

This chain connects TRBV16 to TRBJ1-2; perhaps TRBD1 as D (5 bases). V was trimmed by 2 bases and J by 7 bases, leaving 11 bases between them. CDR1 is KGHSY, CDR2 FQNENV, per germline. The CDR3 runs 13 residues. As DNA, the CDR3 is TGTGCCAGCAGCCAACAGGGACTCTCTGGCTACACCTTC. Translation gives CASSQQGLSGYTF.

The gene calls are TRBV5-1 and TRBJ1-1; tentative D call: TRBD1 (6 bases). CDR3 size: 15 residues. Germline V gives CDR1 SGHRS, CDR2 YFSETQ. Trimming pared 1 base from V and 4 bases from J, leaving 14 bases between. Written as DNA, the CDR3 is TGCGCCAGCAGCTTGTGGGCAGGGGTGGTCACTGAAGCTTTCTTT. Its protein is CASSLWAGVVTEAFF. Full variable domain (missing parts from reference TRBV5-1 and TRBJ1-1): KAGVTQTPRYLIKTRGQQVTLSCSPISGHRSVSWYQQTPGQGLQFLFEYFSETQRNKGNFPGRFSGRQFSNSRSEMNVSTLELGDSALYLCASSLWAGVVTEAFFGQGTRLTVV.

The CDR3 reads CASSQGVRNEQFF. In DNA form, the CDR3 reads TGTGCCAGCAGTCAGGGGGTTAGAAATGAGCAGTTCTTC. The rearrangement uses TRBV2 and TRBJ2-1; 7 bases fit TRBD1. In germline, CDR1 is SNHLY, CDR2 FYNNEI. Germline trimming cut 5 bases from V and 7 bases from J; bases unmatched to any gene: 5. This CDR3 region has 13 residues. Based on the CDR3 plus reference TRBV2 and TRBJ2-1, the full variable domain is EPEVTQTPSHQVTQMGQEVILRCVPISNHLYFYWYRQILGQKVEFLVSFYNNEISEKSEIFDDQFSVERPDGSNFTLKIRSTKLEDSAMYFCASSQGVRNEQFFGPGTRLTVL.

This chain connects TRBV19 to TRBJ1-1; D not certain. Trimming removed 3 bases at V and 1 base at J, with 9 bases between. The CDR3 is 14 amino acids. The germline CDR1 and CDR2 sequences are LNHDA and SQIVND (reference sequence). CDR3 amino acids: CASSISRQNTEAFF. CDR3 bases: TGTGCCAGTAGTATTTCCAGGCAGAACACTGAAGCTTTCTTT.

This sequence joins TRBV30 and TRBJ1-1, with a possible D match to TRBD1 (6 bases). The germline V and J ends were trimmed by 0 bases and 5 bases, with 16 bases remaining between them. There are 15 residues in the CDR3. Per germline, CDR1 GTSNPN and CDR2 SVGIG (reference sequence). CDR3 protein: CAWSVTGNHRTEAFF. DNA of the CDR3: TGTGCCTGGAGTGTAACAGGGAATCATCGAACTGAAGCTTTCTTT.

The V gene is TRBV5-6, the J gene TRBJ2-3, with TRBD2 matching over 11 bases. V shed 0 bases, J shed 2 bases, and the junction held 11 bases outside the gene matches. The CDR3 is made up of 19 amino acids. Germline-derived CDR1 and CDR2 are SGHDT and YYEEEE. The CDR3 here is CASSLVGLAEPRPTDTQYF. The DNA for the CDR3 is TGTGCCAGCAGCTTGGTGGGACTAGCGGAGCCCCGGCCCACAGATACGCAGTATTTT.

CDR3 amino acids: CASSLRDRDYYGYTF. CDR3 in DNA: TGTGCCAGCAGTCTCCGGGACAGGGACTACTATGGCTACACCTTC. This chain joins TRBV28 and TRBJ1-2, with 9 bases matching TRBD1. CDR1 is MDHEN, CDR2 SYDVKM, per germline. CDR3 size: 15 residues. Losses at the gene ends were 5 bases for V and 3 bases for J; bases not matched to a gene: 7.

V gene TRBV28 combines with J gene TRBJ1-2, with a tentative D call TRBD1 (5 bases). Trimming stripped 6 bases from V and 2 bases from J, with 10 bases between. The germline CDR1 and CDR2 sequences are MDHEN and SYDVKM. The CDR3 runs 13 residues. The CDR3 here is CASRAGNNYGYTF. The DNA of the CDR3 is TGTGCCAGCAGGGCAGGGAACAACTATGGCTACACCTTC.

The chain links TRBV2 to TRBJ2-7; 14 nucleotides align to TRBD2. Germline V CDR1 and CDR2: SNHLY, FYNNEI. The V and J ends lost 6 bases and 2 bases, in that order; junction bases with no gene match: 6. The CDR3 sequence is 16 residues long. The CDR3 region is CASSFGTSGSAYEQYF. The CDR3 DNA is TGTGCCAGCAGCTTTGGGACTAGCGGGAGCGCCTACGAGCAGTACTTC. Complete variable domain (other parts from reference TRBV2 and TRBJ2-7): EPEVTQTPSHQVTQMGQEVILRCVPISNHLYFYWYRQILGQKVEFLVSFYNNEISEKSEIFDDQFSVERPDGSNFTLKIRSTKLEDSAMYFCASSFGTSGSAYEQYFGPGTRLTVT.

The chain recombines TRBV19 with TRBJ2-7, with no clear D. Germline CDR1 reads LNHDA; CDR2 reads SQIVND (reference sequence). The CDR3 is 13 amino acids. V lost 7 bases and J 0 bases, leaving 10 bases between the germline ends. The CDR3 bases are TGTGCCAGTATGTCGCAGGACTCCTACGAGCAGTACTTC. It is translated as CASMSQDSYEQYF.

This chain uses TRBV5-8 with TRBJ2-1; D might be TRBD2 (5 bases). This CDR3 region has 14 residues. Trimming cost V 6 bases and J 8 bases, with 18 bases left between them. Germline assignment: CDR1 SGHTS and CDR2 YDEGEE. As DNA, the CDR3 is TGTGCCAGCAAGCGGACTGCCCTTATCTATGAGCAGTTCTTC. Translating it yields CASKRTALIYEQFF.

The V call is TRBV5-4, the J call TRBJ2-7, with TRBD1 identical over 10 bases. Germline V gene lookup returns CDR1 SGHNT and CDR2 YYREEE (reference sequence). This CDR3 comprises 14 residues. With V trimmed by 4 bases and J by 5 bases, 6 bases remained unmatched. The CDR3 nucleotides read TGTGCCAGCAGCGAGGGACAGGGGTTGGACGAGCAGTACTTC. Amino acids: CASSEGQGLDEQYF.

This clone was seen only once. The gene calls are TRBV18 and TRBJ2-7; TRBD1 matches at 7 bases. This CDR3 is 15 amino acids long. Germline V CDR1 and CDR2: KGHSH, LQKENI. The ends lost 1 base at V and 5 bases at J; junction bases unmatched: 8. CDR3 protein: CASSPLRDSDNEQYF. CDR3 nucleotides: TGTGCCAGCTCACCACTCCGGGACAGTGATAACGAGCAGTACTTC.

This sequence joins TRBV5-1 and TRBJ2-1; 9 positions agree with TRBD1. V trimming: 4 bases; J trimming: 7 bases; junction bases outside the gene matches: 6. CDR1 SGHRS and CDR2 YFSETQ come from the germline V gene. This CDR3 is 14 amino acids long. CDR3 protein: CASSRGDRVNEQFF. CDR3 coding DNA: TGCGCCAGCAGCAGGGGGGACAGGGTTAATGAGCAGTTCTTC.

V gene TRBV30 combines with J gene TRBJ2-7; D may be TRBD2 (5 bases). CDR1 and CDR2 (germline): GTSNPN, SVGIG (reference sequence). The CDR3 is 14 residues long. CDR3 residues: CAWKPGPDGRRTLV. In nucleotides, the CDR3 is TGTGCCTGGAAACCCGGTCCTGATGGGAGAAGAACCTTAGTC.

The chain carries TRBV15 and TRBJ2-2, with a weak D call TRBD1 (5 bases). V lost 1 base to trimming and J lost 4 bases, with 10 bases between them. The CDR3 length is 15 residues. In germline, CDR1 is LNHNV, CDR2 YYDKDF (reference sequence). The CDR3 DNA reads TGTGCCACCAGCAGAGGGGGCACGATCACCGGGGAGCTGTTTTTT. It is translated as CATSRGGTITGELFF.

The CDR3 spells CASSQGGASGANVLTF. As DNA, the CDR3 is TGTGCCAGCAGCCAAGGGGGCGCATCTGGGGCCAACGTCCTGACTTTC. The chain is built from TRBV3-1 (or the pseudogene TRBV3-2) and TRBJ2-6; a weak D match, TRBD1 (5 bases). Germline CDR1 LGHDT, CDR2 YNNKEL (reference sequence). The ends were cut back, 1 base at V and 1 base at J, with 8 bases in the middle. This CDR3 spans 16 amino acids.

V and J are TRBV30 and TRBJ2-3; D is undetermined. V lost 5 bases and J lost 1, with 16 bases in between. This CDR3 is built from 15 residues. Per the germline V gene, CDR1 is GTSNPN and CDR2 is SVGIG (reference sequence). This chain's CDR3 is CAWQSEGLGTDTQYF. CDR3 in DNA: TGTGCCTGGCAAAGCGAAGGTTTAGGCACAGATACGCAGTATTTT.

CDR3 region: CASSVQGAQETQYF. CDR3 bases: TGTGCCAGCAGCGTCCAGGGGGCCCAAGAGACCCAGTACTTC. V and J are TRBV9 and TRBJ2-5; 8 bases map to TRBD1. V was pared by 2 bases and J by 1 base, with 1 base of the junction left unmatched. The CDR3 spans 14 residues. Germline assignment: CDR1 SGDLS and CDR2 YYNGEE.

The chain links TRBV3-1 (or the pseudogene TRBV3-2) to TRBJ1-4; possibly TRBD1 for D (6 bases). CDR1 and CDR2 (germline): LGHDT, YNNKEL (reference sequence). Trimming left V 1 base short and J 8 bases short, with 14 bases between. This CDR3 has 15 residues. The CDR3 loop is CASSQVGRGFEKLFF. The CDR3 DNA reads as TGTGCCAGCAGCCAAGTAGGCAGGGGATTCGAAAAACTGTTTTTT.

The CDR3 DNA follows: TGTGCCAGCAAGGAGACAGGGCCAAAGTTATACGAGCAGTACTTC. It yields the protein CASKETGPKLYEQYF. The chain carries TRBV28 and TRBJ2-7; 7 nucleotides align to TRBD1. V lost 7 bases to trimming and J lost 4 bases; unmatched junction nucleotides: 13. Germline V CDR1 and CDR2: MDHEN, SYDVKM. The CDR3 spans 15 residues.

The J gene is TRBJ2-1, the V gene TRBV18; 7 bases are shared with TRBD1. The CDR3 has 16 amino acids. Germline CDR1 and CDR2: KGHSH and LQKENI. V lost 6 bases to trimming and J lost 5 bases; unmatched junction nucleotides: 13. The CDR3 is CASSLQPRTGNNEQFF. Here the CDR3 DNA reads TGTGCCAGCTCCCTCCAACCCCGGACAGGAAACAATGAGCAGTTCTTC.

V is TRBV7-3 and J is TRBJ2-3, with 11 bases that match TRBD2. The CDR3 is 18 residues long. V was pared by 4 bases and J by 2 bases, with 11 bases of the junction left unmatched. The germline V gene encodes CDR1 SGHTA and CDR2 FQGTGA. The CDR3, as DNA: TGTGCCAGCAGCTCGCTAACCGGGACTAGCGGTCCCACAGATACGCAGTATTTT. This sequence encodes CASSSLTGTSGPTDTQYF.